This is a list of T cell receptor beta chains from one sample in a study of blood T cell repertoires in COVID-19. TCRdb's table, derived via immunoSEQ multiplex PCR, lists solely in-frame clones and lacks some. The table has about 260,000 clones, about 85% seen once. The sample taken for sequencing was peripheral blood. The receptors shown here come from a man aged 60 to 75 who had recovered from COVID-19. Both conserved end residues are part of each CDR3. A D gene is named only where the DNA matches it firmly. Part of the rows lack a size; the others show once, few, many or a class for expanded clones.

TRBV24-1	TRBJ1-2	-	TRBD1	CATSDSTGGEYTF	TGTGCCACCAGTGATAGTACAGGGGGCGAATACACCTTC
TRBV6-6	TRBJ1-2	-	-	CASNTARGYTF	TGTGCCAGCAATACAGCTCGCGGCTACACCTTC
TRBV21-1	TRBJ2-5	-	-	CASSKERDGQETQYF	TGTGCCAGCAGCAAAGAGCGGGACGGGCAAGAGACCCAGTACTTC
TRBV6-5	TRBJ1-6	few	-	CASRTGTLVSPLHF	TGTGCCAGCAGGACCGGGACACTAGTTTCACCCCTCCACTTT
TRBV5-4	TRBJ1-1	-	-	CASSWVSGETAFF	TGTGCCAGCAGCTGGGTATCAGGGGAGACGGCTTTCTTT
TRBV5-1	TRBJ2-7	-	TRBD1	CASSLGAARGRRYEQYF	TGCGCCAGCAGCTTGGGGGCGGCCAGGGGGCGAAGGTACGAGCAGTACTTC
TRBV13	TRBJ1-2	-	-	CASSLGLAASGGYTF	TGTGCCAGCAGCTTAGGCCTTGCGGCCTCGGGGGGCTACACCTTC
TRBV19	TRBJ1-6	-	-	CASTTGINNSPLHF	TGTGCCAGTACAACAGGGATAAATAATTCACCCCTCCACTTT
TRBV5-1	TRBJ1-6	few	TRBD1	CASSLSRTGDSPLHF	TGCGCCAGCAGCTTGTCCCGGACAGGGGATTCACCCCTCCACTTT
TRBV4-2	TRBJ2-3	-	TRBD2	CASSQKGLATTDTQYF	TGTGCCAGCAGCCAAAAGGGACTAGCAACCACAGATACGCAGTATTTT
TRBV10-3	TRBJ1-3	-	-	CAISGRVAGNTIYF	TGTGCCATCAGTGGCAGGGTAGCTGGAAACACCATATATTTT
TRBV6-2/TRBV6-3	TRBJ2-7	-	TRBD1	CASSYPGQAREQYF	TGTGCCAGCAGTTACCCTGGACAGGCTCGCGAGCAGTACTTC
TRBV5-1	TRBJ2-7	-	TRBD2	CASSFAGLAGGKTYEQYF	TGCGCCAGCAGCTTTGCTGGACTAGCGGGGGGCAAAACCTACGAGCAGTACTTC
TRBV6-5	TRBJ1-2	-	-	CASILDRFYGYTF	TGTGCCAGCATTTTAGACAGATTCTATGGCTACACCTTC
TRBV5-1	TRBJ2-5	-	TRBD1	CASSYPGTGETQYF	TGCGCCAGCAGCTATCCCGGGACAGGAGAGACCCAGTACTTC
TRBV3-1/TRBV3-2	TRBJ2-2	few	-	CASSQITDTGELFF	TGTGCCAGCAGCCAAATTACAGACACCGGGGAGCTGTTTTTT
TRBV9	TRBJ1-2	-	TRBD1	CASSRTTGGFDYTF	TGTGCCAGCAGCAGGACGACAGGGGGTTTTGACTACACCTTC
TRBV6-6	TRBJ1-1	-	-	CASRLQGVNTEAFF	TGTGCCAGCAGATTACAGGGAGTGAACACTGAAGCTTTCTTT
TRBV19	TRBJ1-2	-	-	CASSIPRNYGYTF	TGTGCCAGTAGTATCCCCAGAAACTATGGCTACACCTTC
TRBV2	TRBJ2-5	-	TRBD2	CARGTSGGHPGETQYF	TGTGCGCGCGGGACTAGCGGGGGACACCCGGGAGAGACCCAGTACTTC
TRBV7-3	TRBJ2-1	once	-	CASSPHSSSYNEQFF	TGTGCCAGCAGCCCCCACTCAAGCTCCTACAATGAGCAGTTCTTC
TRBV4-2	TRBJ2-7	-	TRBD1	CASSGDRGPYEQYF	TGTGCCAGCAGTGGGGACAGGGGACCTTACGAGCAGTACTTC
TRBV6-6	TRBJ2-7	once	TRBD2	CASIRAGGQHEQYF	TGTGCCAGCATCAGGGCGGGGGGGCAACACGAGCAGTACTTC
TRBV6-6	TRBJ1-2	once	-	CASAMASGNGYTF	TGTGCCAGCGCCATGGCGTCGGGGAATGGCTACACCTTC
TRBV7-8	TRBJ1-1	-	TRBD1	CASSLGVGTGATEAFF	TGTGCCAGCAGCTTAGGAGTAGGGACAGGGGCGACTGAAGCTTTCTTT
TRBV11-2	TRBJ2-5	-	TRBD2	CASRAGLAGAPGETQYF	TGTGCCAGCAGGGCGGGACTAGCGGGGGCCCCCGGAGAGACCCAGTACTTC
TRBV7-2	TRBJ1-3	-	-	CASSKPPIQGNTIYF	TGTGCCAGCAGTAAACCCCCGATACAGGGAAACACCATATATTTT
TRBV5-4	TRBJ2-2	few	-	CASNPGRGNTGELFF	TGTGCCAGCAACCCAGGACGGGGGAACACCGGGGAGCTGTTTTTT
TRBV10-1	TRBJ2-1	many	-	CASSETEYNEQFF	TGCGCCAGCAGTGAGACAGAATACAATGAGCAGTTCTTC
TRBV9	TRBJ2-3	-	TRBD1	CASSETGGRIDTQYF	TGTGCCAGCAGCGAGACAGGGGGTCGGATAGATACGCAGTATTTT
TRBV27	TRBJ1-1	-	-	CASGRDVEAFF	TGTGCCAGCGGTCGGGATGTTGAAGCTTTCTTT
TRBV3-1/TRBV3-2	TRBJ1-6	-	TRBD1	CASSQSGGNSPLHF	TGTGCCAGCAGCCAGTCAGGGGGCAATTCACCCCTCCACTTT
TRBV11-3	TRBJ2-7	-	TRBD1	CASSLGRTGGYEQYF	TGTGCCAGCAGCTTAGGCCGGACAGGGGGCTACGAGCAGTACTTC
TRBV6-5	TRBJ1-2	-	-	CASRSGGYYGYTF	TGTGCCAGCAGGTCGGGGGGATACTATGGCTACACCTTC
TRBV19	TRBJ1-1	-	TRBD1	CASSHRGILSEAFF	TGTGCCAGTAGCCACAGGGGGATATTATCAGAAGCTTTCTTT
TRBV6-2/TRBV6-3	TRBJ2-1	-	TRBD2	CASSYLAGTYNEQFF	TGTGCCAGCAGTTACCTAGCGGGGACCTACAATGAGCAGTTCTTC
TRBV5-1	TRBJ2-2	-	-	CASSLQGTGELFF	TGCGCCAGCAGCTTACAGGGCACCGGGGAGCTGTTTTTT
TRBV5-4	TRBJ2-5	once	TRBD2	CASSPGTSGVLGETQYF	TGTGCCAGCAGCCCCGGGACTAGCGGGGTTCTTGGGGAGACCCAGTACTTC
TRBV9	TRBJ1-1	few	TRBD1	CASSAEDRGRETEAFF	TGTGCCAGCAGCGCCGAGGACAGGGGGCGAGAGACTGAAGCTTTCTTT
TRBV7-9	TRBJ2-7	-	-	CASSLGQGTYEQYF	TGTGCCAGCAGCTTAGGCCAGGGGACCTACGAGCAGTACTTC
TRBV24-1	TRBJ2-5	-	-	CATSPHRGQETQYF	TGTGCCACCTCTCCCCACCGGGGTCAAGAGACCCAGTACTTC
TRBV29-1	TRBJ1-2	-	TRBD1	CSVEDGDRVHGYTF	TGCAGCGTTGAAGATGGGGACAGGGTGCATGGCTACACCTTC
TRBV21-1	TRBJ1-2	-	-	CASSSRRRGNYGYTF	TGTGCCAGCAGCTCCCGAAGAAGGGGGAACTATGGCTACACCTTC
TRBV7-2	TRBJ1-2	-	-	CASSLVGAGVLGNYGYTF	TGTGCCAGCAGCTTAGTTGGGGCAGGGGTTCTAGGGAACTATGGCTACACCTTC
TRBV2	TRBJ2-1	-	-	CASIRDTYNEQFF	TGTGCCAGCATCAGGGACACTTACAATGAGCAGTTCTTC
TRBV3-1/TRBV3-2	TRBJ2-2	-	TRBD2	CASSLTAGGWTGELFF	TGTGCCAGCAGCCTAACTGCGGGGGGCTGGACCGGGGAGCTGTTTTTT
TRBV30	TRBJ1-6	-	TRBD1	CASFQPGQGNSPLHF	TGTGCCTCCTTCCAACCGGGACAGGGTAATTCACCCCTCCACTTT
TRBV6-2/TRBV6-3	TRBJ2-1	-	-	CASSYRPGTPSYNEQFF	TGTGCCAGCAGTTATCGACCGGGGACTCCCTCCTACAATGAGCAGTTCTTC
TRBV7-9	TRBJ2-3	-	TRBD2	CASSRGLASTDTQYF	TGTGCCAGCAGCCGGGGACTAGCGAGCACAGATACGCAGTATTTT
TRBV24-1	TRBJ2-3	-	TRBD2	CATSDSGTSRARGTQYF	TGTGCCACCAGTGATTCCGGGACTAGCAGGGCTCGAGGTACGCAGTATTTT